This T cell receptor beta chain was profiled in a study of molecular identifiers for immune sequencing clone quantification. For bulk TCR libraries, previously described methods and listed TCR primers were used. TCRdb itself ran the PCR reads through MiXCR, one entry per CDR3 protein. The sample carries approximately 630,000 distinct CDR3 sequences, about 25% recorded once. Germline CDR1 MRHNA, CDR2 SNTAGT. Trimming took 5 bases from V and 2 from J, leaving 10 bases between them. This CDR3 is 14 amino acids long. This chain links TRBV6-4 with TRBJ1-5; no clear D. The material sequenced was naive CD8+ T cells from blood, with Jurkat cell RNA spiked in. Subset indicated: FACS-sorted CD8+CD4-CCR7+CD45RA+ naive T cells. The source of this sequence is a human donor in good health. Some libraries in this study had Jurkat cell RNA spiked in. The CDR3 region has the DNA TGTGCCAGCAGTTCCGACGGTTGCAATCAGCCCCAGCATTTT. Translation: CASSSDGCNQPQHF.